This record concerns one T cell receptor beta chain sequence. Its antigen remains unknown. Libraries were prepared by immunoSEQ multiplex PCR; TCRdb keeps only in-frame clonotypes and omits some of them. Of 15,000 to 20,000 clones listed, about 70% are singletons. This sample is drawn from a study of OX40 agonist ivuxolimab in advanced cancers. Overall study results and limits: Some nonresponders additionally presented with little normalized T-cell clonal expansion. CD4+ and CD8+ T cells in blood underwent clonal expansion by week 6 at 0.1 to 3.0 mg/kg.

Trimming removed 2 bases from V and 4 bases from J, with 2 bases in between. Germline V lookup: CDR1 MNHEY, CDR2 SVGAGI. The CDR3 sequence is 11 residues long. Sequencing used CD4+ or CD8+ T cells sorted from blood, obtained in a trial of the OX40 agonist ivuxolimab. The receptor comes from an adult with an advanced solid tumor such as melanoma, head and neck, liver or kidney cancer. The chain links TRBV6-5 to TRBJ2-5; D gene ambiguous. The CDR3 sequence is CASSYGETQYF. The DNA of the CDR3 is TGTGCCAGCAGTTACGGAGAGACCCAGTACTTC.